What follows are 14 T cell receptor beta chains derived from one specimen sequenced in a study of T cell repertoires in cytomegalovirus infection. TCRdb recomputed calls from the reads with MiXCR, one row per CDR3 protein. The table includes 900,000 to 950,000 distinct CDR3 sequences, 30% to 40% detected once. Their antigens remain unidentified. The material was cultured CD8+ T cells from PBMCs, obtained from culture after CMV antigen stimulation. The receptor set was obtained from a human donor in good health (CMV status not recorded). Some clones in this sample may be carry-over from other donors' samples.

V gene TRBV7-8 combines with J gene TRBJ1-6; D is unclear. The V and J ends lost 2 bases and 8 bases respectively, with 13 bases between them. The CDR3 length is 15 residues. From germline, CDR1 is SGHVS and CDR2 FQNEAQ. The CDR3 loop reads CASSLIYRTDSPLHF. DNA for the CDR3: TGTGCCAGCAGCTTAATTTACAGAACGGATTCACCCCTCCACTTT.

This clonotype was observed at least ten times. This chain uses TRBV7-9 with TRBJ1-2; D ambiguous. Germline CDR1 reads SEHNR; CDR2 reads FQNEAQ (reference sequence). The V end was cut by 1 base, the J end by 7 bases, with 7 bases between. The CDR3 runs 12 residues. The CDR3 here is CASSLVGFGYTF. CDR3 nucleotide sequence: TGTGCCAGCAGCTTAGTCGGTTTTGGCTACACCTTC.

V and J are TRBV2 and TRBJ2-1; 10 bases align to TRBD1. Per the germline V gene, CDR1 is SNHLY and CDR2 is FYNNEI. The CDR3 spans 14 residues. V shed 5 bases, J shed 9 bases, and the junction held 7 bases outside the gene matches. The CDR3: CASSKPGQGFEQFF. DNA of the CDR3: TGTGCCAGCAGTAAACCGGGACAGGGGTTTGAGCAGTTCTTC.

The CDR3 region has the DNA TGTGCCAGCAGTTTTTCACAGGGTAAGACTTTCTTT. Its protein is CASSFSQGKTFF. The chain couples TRBV28 to TRBJ1-1; possible D gene TRBD1, 6 bases. The V gene lost 3 bases and the J gene lost 12 bases, with 14 bases spanning the gap. CDR3 length equals 12 residues. Germline loops: CDR1 MDHEN, CDR2 SYDVKM.

J is TRBJ1-1 and V is TRBV19; D is undetermined. CDR1 is LNHDA, CDR2 SQIVND, per germline (reference sequence). This CDR3 region has 15 residues. V lost 0 bases and J lost 0, with 8 bases in between. CDR3 DNA sequence: TGTGCCAGTAGTATAGATCAAGGGTTGAACACTGAAGCTTTCTTT. As protein: CASSIDQGLNTEAFF.

The CDR3 loop reads CASSLARGRPPRETQYF. CDR3 nucleotides: TGTGCCAGCAGCTTAGCCCGGGGGCGCCCACCAAGGGAGACCCAGTACTTC. The J gene is TRBJ2-5, the V gene TRBV7-2, with D tentatively TRBD1 or TRBD2 (6 bases each). The V gene's germline CDR1 is SGHTA and CDR2 FQGNSA. The CDR3 sequence is 17 residues long. Trimming pared 0 bases from V and 5 bases from J, leaving 19 bases between.

The rearrangement uses TRBV4-1 and TRBJ2-1; D possibly corresponds to TRBD2 (5 bases). The CDR3 spans 16 residues. Trimming pared 0 bases from V and 3 bases from J, leaving 12 bases between. The germline CDR1 and CDR2 sequences are MGHRA and YSYEKL. CDR3 sequence: CASSQEGRADYNEQFF. In nucleotides, the CDR3 is TGCGCCAGCAGCCAAGAAGGGCGGGCGGACTACAATGAGCAGTTCTTC.

In its sample, this clonotype was seen a few times. The chain recombines TRBV6-5 with TRBJ1-5; unclear D gene. Per germline, CDR1 MNHEY and CDR2 SVGAGI. The CDR3 consists of 15 residues. The V end was cut by 6 bases, the J end by 6 bases, with 18 bases between. The CDR3 DNA is TGTGCCAGCAGGGAGACGGAGGGCGGAGGTCAGCCCCAGCATTTT. Translated: CASRETEGGGQPQHF.

This clonotype showed up just once. The chain carries TRBV7-2 and TRBJ1-1; D uncertain. Deletions cut 2 bases from V and 5 bases from J, with 15 bases between. The CDR3 is 15 amino acids. The V gene's germline CDR1 is SGHTA and CDR2 FQGNSA. This CDR3 is CASSLQGIGVTEAFF. The CDR3 bases are TGTGCCAGCAGCTTACAAGGCATTGGGGTAACTGAAGCTTTCTTT.

This clonotype occurred many times. The rearrangement links TRBV7-9 to TRBJ1-2; D unresolved. Trimming took 1 base from V and 0 from J, leaving 6 bases between them. This CDR3 contains 14 residues. The germline V gene encodes CDR1 SEHNR and CDR2 FQNEAQ (reference sequence). The CDR3 nucleotides are TGTGCCAGCAGCTTAGTACTGGCTAACTATGGCTACACCTTC. It codes for CASSLVLANYGYTF.

This chain uses TRBV6-5 with TRBJ1-3, with D unclear. With 0 bases removed from V and 3 bases from J, the gap between germline ends came to 6 bases. Germline lookup yields CDR1 MNHEY and CDR2 SVGAGI. The CDR3 is 14 amino acids. CDR3 sequence reads: CASSYSGHGNTIYF. CDR3 in DNA: TGTGCCAGCAGTTACTCTGGCCATGGAAACACCATATATTTT.

The sample holds a few counts of this clonotype. The rearrangement uses TRBV10-3 and TRBJ2-3; the D call may be TRBD1 or TRBD2 (6 bases each). With 8 bases removed from V and 4 bases from J, the gap between germline ends came to 16 bases. The CDR3 extends over 14 amino acids. Germline V gene lookup returns CDR1 ENHRY and CDR2 SYGVKD. Here the CDR3 reads CAILAPGAPDTQYF. The CDR3 DNA reads as TGTGCCATCTTGGCTCCGGGGGCCCCAGATACGCAGTATTTT.

The J gene is TRBJ2-3, the V gene TRBV10-3, with D possibly TRBD1 on 6 matching bases. The germline V gene encodes CDR1 ENHRY and CDR2 SYGVKD. Trimming pared 8 bases from V and 3 bases from J, leaving 21 bases between. The CDR3 is 16 residues long. The CDR3 loop is CAIGRTGLRGTDTQYF. CDR3 bases: TGTGCCATCGGACGAACAGGGCTACGAGGGACAGATACGCAGTATTTT.

This clonotype was seen many times. J is TRBJ2-7 and V is TRBV7-2, with TRBD1 matching 7 bases. Germline V CDR1 and CDR2: SGHTA, FQGNSA. The J segment lost 6 bases and the V segment lost 6 bases, leaving 14 bases of the junction unmatched. The CDR3 extends over 15 amino acids. The CDR3 spells CASSGQANRGSEQYF. Here the CDR3 DNA reads TGTGCCAGCAGTGGACAGGCCAACAGAGGTAGCGAGCAGTACTTC.